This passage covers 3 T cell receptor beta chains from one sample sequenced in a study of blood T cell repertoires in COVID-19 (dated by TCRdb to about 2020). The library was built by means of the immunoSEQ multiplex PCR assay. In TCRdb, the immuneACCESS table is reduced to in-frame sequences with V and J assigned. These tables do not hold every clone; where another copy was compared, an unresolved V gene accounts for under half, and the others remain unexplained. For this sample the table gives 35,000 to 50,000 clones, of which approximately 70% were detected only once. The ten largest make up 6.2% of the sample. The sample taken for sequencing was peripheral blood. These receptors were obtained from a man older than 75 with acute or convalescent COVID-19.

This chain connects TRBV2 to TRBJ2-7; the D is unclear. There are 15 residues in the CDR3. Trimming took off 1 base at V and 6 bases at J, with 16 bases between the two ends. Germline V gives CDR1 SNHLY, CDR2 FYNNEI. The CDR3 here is CASSEGYTIIPEQYF. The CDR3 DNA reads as TGTGCCAGCAGTGAAGGCTATACCATAATTCCCGAGCAGTACTTC.

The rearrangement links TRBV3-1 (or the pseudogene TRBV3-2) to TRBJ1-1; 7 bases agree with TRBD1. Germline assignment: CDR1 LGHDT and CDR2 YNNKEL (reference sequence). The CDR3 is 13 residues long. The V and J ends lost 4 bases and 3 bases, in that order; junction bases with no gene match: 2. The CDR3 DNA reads TGTGCCAGCAGCCCGCAGGGGGACACTGAAGCTTTCTTT. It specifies CASSPQGDTEAFF.

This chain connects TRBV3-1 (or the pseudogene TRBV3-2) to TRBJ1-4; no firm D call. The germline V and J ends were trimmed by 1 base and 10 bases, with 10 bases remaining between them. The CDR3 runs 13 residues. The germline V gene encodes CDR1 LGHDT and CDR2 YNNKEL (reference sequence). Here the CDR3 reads CASSQGMEGKLFF. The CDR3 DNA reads TGTGCCAGCAGCCAAGGTATGGAGGGAAAACTGTTTTTT.